One T cell receptor (beta chain) is described in this entry. The antigen remains unidentified. This sample was included in a study of T cell repertoires in cytomegalovirus infection. General study findings and limits: Cumulative frequency (of public TCR beta family members) identified carriers of CMV plus the relevant HLA.

TCRdb itself ran the reads through MiXCR, one entry per CDR3 protein. The top ten hold more than 50% of the sample, which has 230,000 or so distinct CDR3 sequences, about 40% seen once. Looked up from germline, CDR1 is DFQATT and CDR2 is SNEGSKA (reference sequence). V gave up 1 base and J gave up 1 base, with 10 bases separating them. CDR3 length: 14 residues. The origin of this receptor is a human donor in good health (CMV status not recorded). Some clones in this sample may be carry-over from other donors' samples. V and J are TRBV20-1 and TRBJ1-1, with D uncertain. The material was CD8+ T cells from cultured PBMCs, obtained from culture after CMV antigen stimulation. As DNA, the CDR3 is TGCAGTGCTAGAGTCCTAGGCCGGAACACTGAAGCTTTCTTT. Translation: CSARVLGRNTEAFF.